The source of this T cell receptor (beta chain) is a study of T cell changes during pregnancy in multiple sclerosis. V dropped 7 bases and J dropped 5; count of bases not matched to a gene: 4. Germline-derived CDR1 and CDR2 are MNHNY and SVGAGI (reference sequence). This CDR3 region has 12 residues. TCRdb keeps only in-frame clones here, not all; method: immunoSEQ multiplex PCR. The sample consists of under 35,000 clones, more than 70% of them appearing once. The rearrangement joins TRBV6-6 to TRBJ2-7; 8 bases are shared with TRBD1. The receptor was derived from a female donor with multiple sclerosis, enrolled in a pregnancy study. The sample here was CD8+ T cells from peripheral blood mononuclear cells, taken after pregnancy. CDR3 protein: CASIGQGHEQYF. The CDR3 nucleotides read TGTGCCAGCATAGGACAGGGCCACGAGCAGTACTTC.